This T cell receptor (beta chain) originates from a study of post-analysis software for immune sequencing data. Points from the study as a whole: Roughly five TRBV segments appeared more often in patients than in controls, and TRBV5-6, TRBV5-1 and TRBV20-1 were among these. Batch-matched samples strongly co-clustered by F measure.

The CDR3 runs to 15 residues. Germline CDR1 is SGHRS and CDR2 is YFSETQ. Between the trimmed V and J ends, which lost 3 bases and 3 bases, there was a span of 12 bases. The library was made from cDNA and included unique molecular identifiers. Each batch of about 0.95 to 10 million T cells produced roughly 500,000 cDNA molecules. MiXCR was run by TCRdb on the PCR reads, yielding one entry per CDR3 protein. The table records about 770,000 distinct CDR3 sequences, just over 45% of them present only once. This clonotype has only one observation. Its cognate antigen is unknown. Sequencing was done on a sample of blood. The receptor was isolated from a girl aged 5 to 17 with multiple sclerosis. The genes are TRBV5-1 and TRBJ1-4, with D unresolved. Here the CDR3 reads CASSSRRAANEKLFF. The CDR3 bases are TGCGCCAGCAGCTCCCGCCGGGCAGCTAATGAAAAACTGTTTTTT. The full variable domain, its missing parts supplied by reference TRBV5-1 and TRBJ1-4, is KAGVTQTPRYLIKTRGQQVTLSCSPISGHRSVSWYQQTPGQGLQFLFEYFSETQRNKGNFPGRFSGRQFSNSRSEMNVSTLELGDSALYLCASSSRRAANEKLFFGSGTQLSVL.